This passage covers 16 T cell receptor beta chains from one sample sequenced in a study of cytomegalovirus exposure and HLA in healthy donors. Amplification used 60 Vbeta primers and 13 Jbeta primers. Clones were read by immunoSEQ multiplex PCR, and TCRdb kept only the in-frame ones, dropping some. The sample holds under 200,000 clones; roughly three quarters are singletons and the top ten take less than 9%. Sequenced input: PBMCs. These receptors were obtained from a male donor in good health and CMV-seropositive.

The chain uses TRBV19 and TRBJ2-7, with D unclear. Trimming removed 4 bases from V and 3 bases from J, with 13 bases in between. The CDR3 spans 14 residues. Germline V gene sequence: CDR1 LNHDA, CDR2 SQIVND (reference sequence). The CDR3 here is CASSTSAGIYEQYF. CDR3 DNA sequence: TGTGCCAGTAGTACCTCGGCAGGAATCTACGAGCAGTACTTC.

The chain uses TRBV7-6 and TRBJ2-7, with D possibly matching TRBD1 (6 bases). The CDR3 extends over 14 amino acids. CDR1 SGHVS and CDR2 FNYEAQ come from the germline V gene. Trimming pared 5 bases from V and 6 bases from J, leaving 17 bases between. CDR3 in DNA: TGTGCCAGCAGCCCGGACAGCTCAAATCCCGAGCAGTACTTC. This gives the protein CASSPDSSNPEQYF.

This sequence joins TRBV2 and TRBJ1-1; D is unresolved. This CDR3 has 14 residues. Per germline, CDR1 SNHLY and CDR2 FYNNEI. V gave up 4 bases and J gave up 5 bases, with 14 bases separating them. As DNA, the CDR3 is TGTGCCAGCAGTGTGGGCACCTCGAGTACTGAAGCTTTCTTT. It encodes CASSVGTSSTEAFF.

The table lists this clone with a few counts. The chain has TRBV10-2 and TRBJ1-2; D gene ambiguous. Trimming took 3 bases from V and 4 from J, leaving 9 bases between them. Germline V gene lookup returns CDR1 WSHSY and CDR2 SAAADI. The CDR3 consists of 13 residues. Here the CDR3 reads CASSDWGGYGYTF. In DNA, the CDR3 is TGCGCCAGCAGTGACTGGGGAGGCTATGGCTACACCTTC.

The chain carries TRBV7-3 and TRBJ1-2, with a weak D call TRBD1 (5 bases). The V gene lost 3 bases and the J gene lost 8 bases, with 13 bases spanning the gap. There are 13 residues in the CDR3. Germline V lookup: CDR1 SGHTA, CDR2 FQGTGA. This chain's CDR3 is CASSFARGRGYTF. The CDR3 DNA sequence: TGTGCCAGCAGCTTTGCCCGGGGGAGGGGCTACACCTTC.

The chain is built from TRBV5-4 and TRBJ1-2; D call uncertain. Deletions cut 5 bases from V and 4 bases from J, with 15 bases between. Germline V gene sequence: CDR1 SGHNT, CDR2 YYREEE (reference sequence). The CDR3 sequence is 14 residues long. The CDR3 DNA reads as TGTGCCAGCAGTCGTTCAGGCGGAGGCTATGGCTACACCTTC. It yields the protein CASSRSGGGYGYTF.

This clone was seen only a few times. This chain connects TRBV30 to TRBJ1-1, with TRBD1 matching 8 bases. The CDR3 contains 13 residues. V lost 5 bases and J lost 1; bases outside the gene matches: 3. Per germline, CDR1 GTSNPN and CDR2 SVGIG (reference sequence). Here the CDR3 reads CAWATGGNTEAFF. The DNA for the CDR3 is TGTGCCTGGGCTACAGGGGGGAACACTGAAGCTTTCTTT.

Only a few counts were recorded for this clone. V is TRBV7-6 and J is TRBJ1-2; D gene ambiguous. V lost 3 bases and J 3 bases, leaving 8 bases between the germline ends. This CDR3 is built from 13 residues. From germline, CDR1 is SGHVS and CDR2 FNYEAQ. In nucleotides, the CDR3 is TGTGCCAGCAGCTTTTCCCCCTACTATGGCTACACCTTC. It translates to CASSFSPYYGYTF.

The rearrangement links TRBV2 to TRBJ1-2; weak D call: TRBD1 (6 bases). The CDR3 is 13 amino acids. V lost 4 bases, J lost 5 bases, and 11 bases lay in between. Germline V gene lookup returns CDR1 SNHLY and CDR2 FYNNEI. The CDR3 region is CASSGTATYGYTF. In DNA form, the CDR3 reads TGTGCCAGCAGTGGGACAGCCACTTATGGCTACACCTTC.

The chain couples TRBV4-2 to TRBJ2-5, with D possibly matching TRBD2 (6 bases). V was cut by 0 bases and J by 4 bases, with 12 bases left in between. The CDR3 extends over 15 amino acids. Germline CDR1 and CDR2: LGHNA and YNFKEQ. The CDR3 region has the DNA TGTGCCAGCAGCCAAGATCCCGGGGGTGGAGAGACCCAGTACTTC. It encodes CASSQDPGGGETQYF.

The gene calls are TRBV30 and TRBJ2-7; the match to TRBD2 covers 10 bases. The germline V gene has CDR1 GTSNPN and CDR2 SVGIG (reference sequence). V lost 2 bases and J lost 2; bases outside the gene matches: 6. The CDR3 is made up of 15 amino acids. The CDR3 DNA reads as TGTGCCTGGAGTAACGAGCGGGGGGGTACCTACGAGCAGTACTTC. Its translation: CAWSNERGGTYEQYF.

The rearrangement uses TRBV7-6 and TRBJ2-1; the D is unclear. Germline CDR1 SGHVS, CDR2 FNYEAQ. V lost 4 bases and J lost 15, with 13 bases in between. The CDR3 is 11 residues long. DNA for the CDR3: TGTGCCAGCAGCTCTGACTGGGTTGCGTTCTTC. Protein sequence: CASSSDWVAFF.

The chain combines TRBV7-2 with TRBJ2-7; a weak D match, TRBD1 (6 bases). Trimming removed 5 bases at V and 0 bases at J, with 11 bases between. The CDR3 is 14 residues long. Germline V gene lookup returns CDR1 SGHTA and CDR2 FQGNSA. The CDR3 nucleotides read TGTGCCAGCAGCCGGACAGTGAGCTCCTACGAGCAGTACTTC. It yields the protein CASSRTVSSYEQYF.

This chain links TRBV4-1 with TRBJ1-1; 8 positions agree with TRBD1. Trimming removed 2 bases from V and 2 bases from J; junction bases left unmatched: 4. From germline, CDR1 is MGHRA and CDR2 YSYEKL. This CDR3 has 15 residues. In DNA form, the CDR3 reads TGCGCCAGCAGCCAAACAGGGGGTACAAACACTGAAGCTTTCTTT. As protein: CASSQTGGTNTEAFF.

The J gene is TRBJ2-3, the V gene TRBV2; D is perhaps TRBD2 (5 bases). The CDR3 length is 12 residues. Per germline, CDR1 SNHLY and CDR2 FYNNEI. The V gene lost 5 bases and the J gene lost 5 bases, with 8 bases spanning the gap. The CDR3 nucleotides read TGTGCCAGCAGTCCGGAGGTAGATACGCAGTATTTT. It is translated as CASSPEVDTQYF.

This clone was detected a few times. The chain has TRBV6-1 and TRBJ1-2; 7 bases fit TRBD1. Germline V gene lookup returns CDR1 MNHNS and CDR2 SASEGT. V dropped 7 bases and J dropped 4; count of bases not matched to a gene: 12. CDR3 length: 15 residues. This chain's CDR3 is CASINRGTLGYGYTF. The CDR3 nucleotides read TGTGCCAGCATAAACAGGGGCACCCTGGGCTATGGCTACACCTTC.